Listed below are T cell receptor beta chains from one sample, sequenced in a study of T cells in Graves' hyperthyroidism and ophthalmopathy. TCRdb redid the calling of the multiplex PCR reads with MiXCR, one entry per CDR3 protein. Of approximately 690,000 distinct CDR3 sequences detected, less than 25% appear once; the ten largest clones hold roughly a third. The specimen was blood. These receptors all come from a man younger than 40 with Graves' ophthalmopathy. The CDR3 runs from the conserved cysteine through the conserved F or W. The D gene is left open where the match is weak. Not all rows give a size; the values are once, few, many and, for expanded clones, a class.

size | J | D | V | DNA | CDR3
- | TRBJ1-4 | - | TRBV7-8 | TGTGCCAGCAGCAAGAGACGGCAGGGCGATGAAAAACTGTTTTTT | CASSKRRQGDEKLFF
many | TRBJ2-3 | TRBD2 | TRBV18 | TGTGCCAGCTCACCGGGACTAGCGCCCACAGATACGCAGTATTTT | CASSPGLAPTDTQYF
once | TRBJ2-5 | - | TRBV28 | TGTGCCAGCATCTCTCCAGGGGAAGAGACCCAGTACTTC | CASISPGEETQYF
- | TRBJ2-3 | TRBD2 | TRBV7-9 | TGTGCCAGCAGCTCCCTGGCACTAGCGGTCACAGATACGCAGTATTTT | CASSSLALAVTDTQYF
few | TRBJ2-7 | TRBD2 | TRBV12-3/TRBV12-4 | TGTGCCAGTCGGGAGGCGGGAGGGCCCTACGAGCAGTACTTC | CASREAGGPYEQYF
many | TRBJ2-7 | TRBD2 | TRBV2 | TGTGCCAGCAGTGAAGGGGCGAGACTAGCGGGAAACCCGCCCTACGAGCAGTACTTC | CASSEGARLAGNPPYEQYF
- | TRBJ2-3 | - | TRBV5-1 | TGCGCCAGCAGCTTGCAACAGGGCAGCACAGATACGCAGTATTTT | CASSLQQGSTDTQYF
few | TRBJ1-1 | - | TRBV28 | TGTGCCAGCAGACGGCTGGGGCCAGGGTCAGGTGAAGCTTTCTTT | CASRRLGPGSGEAFF
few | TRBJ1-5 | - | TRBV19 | TGTGCCAGTAGTATGAGCAGTATCCCCCGTCAGCCCCAGCATTTT | CASSMSSIPRQPQHF
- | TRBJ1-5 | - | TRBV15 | TGTGCCACCAGCAGAGGTACATACCCGCAGGCTAATCAGCCCCAGCATTTT | CATSRGTYPQANQPQHF
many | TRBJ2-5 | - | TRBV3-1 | TGTGCCAGCAGCCACGCTGGGGGGGAGACCCAGTACTTC | CASSHAGGETQYF
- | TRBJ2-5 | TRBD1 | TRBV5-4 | TGTGCCAGCAGCTCCGGACAGGGCGGGTACCAAGAGACCCAGTACTTC | CASSSGQGGYQETQYF
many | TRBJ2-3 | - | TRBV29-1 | TGCAGCGTTGAAGCTCCTACAGGAACTCTTTTCACAGATACGCAGTATTTT | CSVEAPTGTLFTDTQYF
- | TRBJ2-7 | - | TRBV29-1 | TGCAGCGGCCGGGACAACTCCTACGAGCAGTACTTC | CSGRDNSYEQYF
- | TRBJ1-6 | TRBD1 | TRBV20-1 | TGCAGTGCTAGAGTGGGGGACAGGTATTCACCCCTCCACTTT | CSARVGDRYSPLHF
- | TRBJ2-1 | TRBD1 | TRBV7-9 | TGTGCCAGCAGCCCCGACAGGGCTCGGCAGTTCTTC | CASSPDRARQFF
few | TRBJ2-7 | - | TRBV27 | TGTGCCAGCAGTTTAATTGGGAGCAGGGCATCCTACGAGCAGTACTTC | CASSLIGSRASYEQYF
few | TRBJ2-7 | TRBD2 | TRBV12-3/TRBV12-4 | TGTGCCAGCAGTTTAGGAGAGCGGGGGAGCTCCTACGAGCAGTACTTC | CASSLGERGSSYEQYF
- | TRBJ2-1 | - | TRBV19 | TGTGCCAGTAGTACCCGTGCGTACAATGAGCAGTTCTTC | CASSTRAYNEQFF
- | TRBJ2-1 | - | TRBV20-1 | TGCTCCCCCGGCCGCTTGAGAGGGAATGAGCAGTTCTTC | CSPGRLRGNEQFF
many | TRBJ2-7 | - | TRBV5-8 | TGTGCCAGCAGAACCGGGACAAATTACGAGCAGTACTTC | CASRTGTNYEQYF
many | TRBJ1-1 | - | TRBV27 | TGTGCCAGCAGTTTATTAAGGAGGGTACCGCCGGGCACTGAAGCTTTCTTT | CASSLLRRVPPGTEAFF
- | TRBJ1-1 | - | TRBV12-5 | TGTGCTAGTGGTTCAAAACCTGTCAACACTGAAGCTTTCTTT | CASGSKPVNTEAFF
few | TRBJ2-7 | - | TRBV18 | TGTGCCAGCTCACCACTTCCGACAGAACCCTACGAGCAGTACTTC | CASSPLPTEPYEQYF
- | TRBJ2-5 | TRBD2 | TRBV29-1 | TGCAGCGTTGAACTGCGGGAGGGCCGGGAGACCCAGTACTTC | CSVELREGRETQYF
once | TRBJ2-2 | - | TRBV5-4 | TGTGCCAGCAGCTTGGCGGCGGACCTGGGAACCGGGGAGCTGTTTTTT | CASSLAADLGTGELFF
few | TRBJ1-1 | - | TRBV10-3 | TGTGCCATCAGTCCCTCAGGGCTGTCGGGCACTGAAGCTTTCTTT | CAISPSGLSGTEAFF
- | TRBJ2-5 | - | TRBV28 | TGTGCCAGCAGCCTAGACCTGGCCCAAGAGACCCAGTACTTC | CASSLDLAQETQYF
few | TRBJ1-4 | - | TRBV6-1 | TGTGCCAGCAGCGATCCGCGGCGGGACGAAAAACTGTTTTTT | CASSDPRRDEKLFF
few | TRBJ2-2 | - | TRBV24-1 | TGTGCCACCAGTGATTTCAGCTACACCGGGGAGCTGTTTTTT | CATSDFSYTGELFF
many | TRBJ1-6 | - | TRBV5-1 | TGCGCCAGCAGCTTGGGGGATTCGAGGTCACCCCTCCACTTT | CASSLGDSRSPLHF
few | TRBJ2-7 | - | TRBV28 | TGTGCCAACAGTGCGGCAGGGATACTCTACGAGCAGTACTTC | CANSAAGILYEQYF
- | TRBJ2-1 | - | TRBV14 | TGTGCCAGCAGCCAAGAAGGACGGATGTTCTTC | CASSQEGRMFF
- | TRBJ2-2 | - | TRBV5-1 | TGCGCCAGCAGCTCATCCGGGGGCGCGGGCGACACCGGGGAGCTGTTTTTT | CASSSSGGAGDTGELFF
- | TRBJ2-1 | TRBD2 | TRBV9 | TGTGCCAGCAGCGAGGTAGCGGGAGGAACCTACAATGAGCAGTTCTTC | CASSEVAGGTYNEQFF
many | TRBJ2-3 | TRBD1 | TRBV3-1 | TGTGCCAGCAGCCTTCGACAGGGGGCAGATACGCAGTATTTT | CASSLRQGADTQYF
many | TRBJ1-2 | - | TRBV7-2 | TGTGCCAGCAGCCCGGGAGGGGGGGCTCTCAACTATGGCTACACCTTC | CASSPGGGALNYGYTF
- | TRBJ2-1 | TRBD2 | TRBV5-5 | TGTGCCAGCAGCTTGGAGGGCGGGAGTGTCTCCTACAATGAGCGGTTCTTC | CASSLEGGSVSYNERFF
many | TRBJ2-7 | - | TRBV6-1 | TGTGCCAGCAGTGACTGGACAGACGACGAGCAGTACTTC | CASSDWTDDEQYF
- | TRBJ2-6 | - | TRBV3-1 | TGTGCCAGCAGCCAGGCAGGGGGGTTCTCTGGGGCCAACGTCCTGACTTTC | CASSQAGGFSGANVLTF
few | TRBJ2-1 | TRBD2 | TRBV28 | TGTGCCAGCAGGCCTGGGACTAGCGGATCGAATGAGCAGTTCTTC | CASRPGTSGSNEQFF
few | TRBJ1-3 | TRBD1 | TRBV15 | TGTGCCACCAGCAGAGGGGACAGGATCTCTGGAAACACCATATATTTT | CATSRGDRISGNTIYF
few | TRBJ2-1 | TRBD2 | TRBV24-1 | TGTGCCACCAGTGATCCAGGGACTAGCGGGAGGGACTCCTACAATGAGCAGTTCTTC | CATSDPGTSGRDSYNEQFF
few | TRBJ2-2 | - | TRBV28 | TGTGCCAGCAGGGAGGGCCAGGCCTACACCGGGGAGCTGTTTTTT | CASREGQAYTGELFF
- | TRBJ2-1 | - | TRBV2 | TGTGCCAGCAGTGGCAGGCTTTTAGAGCAGTTCTTC | CASSGRLLEQFF
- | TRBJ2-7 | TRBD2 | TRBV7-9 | TGTGCCAGCAGATCCTCGGGGGGGAGACACTCCTACGAGCAGTACTTC | CASRSSGGRHSYEQYF
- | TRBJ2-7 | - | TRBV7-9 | TGTGCCAGCAGCGGGGGGACGGAGGATTACTCCTACGAGCAGTACTTC | CASSGGTEDYSYEQYF
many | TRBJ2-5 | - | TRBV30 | TGTGCCTGGAGTGTACAGCGAGGTTACCAAGAGACCCAGTACTTC | CAWSVQRGYQETQYF
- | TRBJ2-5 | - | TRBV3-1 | TGTGCCAGCAGCCAATCGGCGGGGAGAGCGGACCAAGAGACCCAGTACTTC | CASSQSAGRADQETQYF
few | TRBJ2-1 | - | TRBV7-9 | TGTGCCAGCAGCGCATCCGGGACGCGCTCCTACAATGAGCAGTTCTTC | CASSASGTRSYNEQFF
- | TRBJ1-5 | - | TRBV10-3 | TGTGCCATCAGTGAGAACAGGGACCAGCCCCAGCATTTT | CAISENRDQPQHF
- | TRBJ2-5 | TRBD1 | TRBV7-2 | TGTGCCAGCAGCTCCTACAGGGGTAACCAAGAGACCCAGTACTTC | CASSSYRGNQETQYF
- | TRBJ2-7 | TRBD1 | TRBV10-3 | TGTGCCATCAGTGAGACGGACAGGGTGGGCGAGCAGTACTTC | CAISETDRVGEQYF
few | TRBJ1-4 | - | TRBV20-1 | TGCAGTGCTTACCATCGGATCGCGGCTAATGAAAAACTGTTTTTT | CSAYHRIAANEKLFF
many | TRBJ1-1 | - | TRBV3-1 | TGTGCCAGCAGGGGGGGGGGCACTGAAGCTTTCTTT | CASRGGGTEAFF
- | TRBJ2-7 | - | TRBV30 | TGTGCCTGGAGATCGGGTTGGGCCTACGAGCAGTACTTC | CAWRSGWAYEQYF
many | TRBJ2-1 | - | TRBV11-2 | TGTGCCAGCAGCCAAACCGGGACCCCGGGGAGATACAATGAGCAGTTCTTC | CASSQTGTPGRYNEQFF